Included here is one TCR beta chain sequence, with context. Its specificity is not known. This record comes from a study of OX40 agonist ivuxolimab in advanced cancers. The germline CDR1 and CDR2 sequences are WNHNN and SYGVQD (reference sequence). J lost 4 bases, V lost 5 bases, and 9 bases had no gene match. The CDR3 totals 16 residues. Study-wide results and caveats: Researchers report that CD8+ T cells had, on average, more expanded clones than CD4+.

Using immunoSEQ multiplex PCR, the repertoire was profiled, and TCRdb retains in-frame clones only, with some absent. In the table there are 55,000 to 70,000 clones, around 90% of which are singletons. The sample was CD4+ or CD8+ T cells sorted from blood, taken in a trial of the OX40 agonist ivuxolimab. This chain joins TRBV10-1 and TRBJ2-2, with TRBD2 identical over 8 bases. The sequence was collected from an adult with an advanced solid tumor such as melanoma, head and neck, liver or kidney cancer. CDR3 DNA sequence: TGCGCCAGCAGTCAATCTAGCGGGCGGGGCACCGGGGAGCTGTTTTTT. It specifies CASSQSSGRGTGELFF.